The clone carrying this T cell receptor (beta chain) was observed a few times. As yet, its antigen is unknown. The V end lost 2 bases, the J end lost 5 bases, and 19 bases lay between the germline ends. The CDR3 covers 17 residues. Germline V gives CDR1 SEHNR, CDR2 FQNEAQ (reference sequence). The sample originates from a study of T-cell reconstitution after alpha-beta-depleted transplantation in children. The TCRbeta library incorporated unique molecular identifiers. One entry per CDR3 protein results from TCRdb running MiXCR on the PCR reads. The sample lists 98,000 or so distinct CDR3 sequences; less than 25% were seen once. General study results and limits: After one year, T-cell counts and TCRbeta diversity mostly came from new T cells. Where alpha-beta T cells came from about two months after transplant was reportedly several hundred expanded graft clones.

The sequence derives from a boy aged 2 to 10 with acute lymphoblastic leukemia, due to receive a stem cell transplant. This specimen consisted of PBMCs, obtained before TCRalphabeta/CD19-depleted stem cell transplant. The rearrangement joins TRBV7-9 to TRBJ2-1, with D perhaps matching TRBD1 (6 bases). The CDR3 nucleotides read TGTGCCAGCAGCTTAAGTTTGGGGGCTTCAGGGAACAATGAGCAGTTCTTC. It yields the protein CASSLSLGASGNNEQFF.